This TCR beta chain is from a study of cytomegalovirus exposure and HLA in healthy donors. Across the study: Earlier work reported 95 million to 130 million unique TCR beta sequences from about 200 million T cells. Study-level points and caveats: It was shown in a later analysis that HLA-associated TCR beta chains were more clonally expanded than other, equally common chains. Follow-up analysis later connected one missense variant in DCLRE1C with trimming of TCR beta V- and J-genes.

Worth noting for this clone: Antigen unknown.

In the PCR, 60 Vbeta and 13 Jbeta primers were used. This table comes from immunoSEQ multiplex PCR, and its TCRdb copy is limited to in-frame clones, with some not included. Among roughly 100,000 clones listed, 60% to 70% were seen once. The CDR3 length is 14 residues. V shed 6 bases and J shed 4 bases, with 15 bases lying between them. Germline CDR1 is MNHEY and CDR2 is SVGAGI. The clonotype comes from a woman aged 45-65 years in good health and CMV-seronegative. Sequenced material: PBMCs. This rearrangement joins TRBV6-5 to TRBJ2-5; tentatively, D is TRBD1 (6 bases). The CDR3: CASRPQGWGETQYF. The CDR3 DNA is TGTGCCAGCAGACCACAGGGCTGGGGAGAGACCCAGTACTTC.